This T cell receptor beta chain is from a study of CD8+CD57+ T cells in acquired aplastic anemia. Whole-study results and caveats: The study found no significant CD8+ Simpson's diversity difference between patients and controls.

Flow cytometry had shown expanded CD8+CD57+ cells in the patients chosen for sequencing. Patient blood was sampled before any therapy had been received. This clonotype was counted many times. Antigen specificity is unknown. For CDR3 and TCR beta VDJ profiling, genomic DNA was the template used. Via MiXCR, TCRdb re-called the reads, giving one row per CDR3 protein. The sample holds 250,000 to 350,000 distinct CDR3 sequences, 56% seen once. V lost 6 bases, J lost 8 bases, and 10 bases stayed unmatched. This CDR3 is built from 14 residues. The germline CDR1 and CDR2 sequences are LNHDA and SQIVND (reference sequence).

The chain links TRBV19 to TRBJ2-1; TRBD1 matches 7 bases. This receptor was taken from a human donor with aplastic anemia. Sequenced input: sorted CD4+, CD8+, or CD8+CD57+ T cells (not recorded which) from PBMCs. CDR3 amino acids: CASSHLEGADEQFF. The CDR3 DNA reads TGTGCCAGTAGCCACTTAGAGGGGGCGGATGAGCAGTTCTTC.